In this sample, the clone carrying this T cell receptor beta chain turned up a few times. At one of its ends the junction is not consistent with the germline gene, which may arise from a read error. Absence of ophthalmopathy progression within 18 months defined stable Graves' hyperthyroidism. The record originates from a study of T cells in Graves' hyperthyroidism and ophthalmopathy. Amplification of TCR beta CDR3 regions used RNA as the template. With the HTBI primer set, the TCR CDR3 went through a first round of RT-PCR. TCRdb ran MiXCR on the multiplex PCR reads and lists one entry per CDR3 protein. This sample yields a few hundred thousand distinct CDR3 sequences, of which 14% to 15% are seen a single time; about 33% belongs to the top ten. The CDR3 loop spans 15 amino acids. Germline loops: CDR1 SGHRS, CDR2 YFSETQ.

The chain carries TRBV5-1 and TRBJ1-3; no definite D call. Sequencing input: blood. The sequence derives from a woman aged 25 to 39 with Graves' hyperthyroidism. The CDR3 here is CASSLGDSVRNTIHF. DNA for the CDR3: TGCGCCAGCAGCTTGGGAGACTCGGTACGGAACACCATACATTTT.